Listed here are 9 T cell receptor beta chains from one sample, sequenced in a study of identical twins (TCRdb year 2016). The library relied on 5' RACE. TCRdb shows the sequencer as Illumina HiSeq 2000. Starting from the raw public reads, TCRdb applied fastp trimming at Q25, assembled clones with MiXCR and retained in-frame beta chains. When rows share a CDR3 protein, they turn into one entry using the most common DNA and genes. The sample contains 1.5 million to 2 million distinct CDR3 sequences, 25% to 35% of them found a single time. The top ten hold about 0.27% of the sample. The sequenced sample was cord blood. The receptors originated from a newborn girl in good health.

This chain connects TRBV3-1 to TRBJ2-1, with TRBD2 matching 8 bases. Germline trimming cut 1 base from V and 9 bases from J; bases unmatched to any gene: 14. This CDR3 contains 17 residues. CDR1 and CDR2 from the germline V gene are LGHDT and YNNKEL (reference sequence). As DNA, the CDR3 is TGTGCCAGCAGCCAAGCCATTCCAGCGGGAGCCAGGAGTGAGCAGTTCTTC. Translation gives CASSQAIPAGARSEQFF.

The V gene is TRBV20-1, the J gene TRBJ2-1; possible D gene TRBD1, 5 bases. Germline V gives CDR1 DFQATT, CDR2 SNEGSKA (reference sequence). Between the trimmed V and J ends, which lost 5 bases and 8 bases, there was a span of 16 bases. CDR3 length: 13 residues. The CDR3 DNA reads as TGCAGTGCTGCGGACAAACTGCCGCATGAGCAGTTCTTC. Protein product: CSAADKLPHEQFF.

The V gene is TRBV5-1, the J gene TRBJ2-7; 7 bases match TRBD2. CDR3 length: 13 amino acids. Germline V gene data show CDR1 as SGHRS and CDR2 as YFSETQ. The V gene end was trimmed by 2 bases and the J gene end by 5 bases; junction bases not matched to a gene: 4. CDR3: CASSFAAGNEQYF. CDR3 sequence (DNA): TGCGCCAGCAGCTTTGCAGCGGGAAACGAGCAGTACTTC.

V and J are TRBV12-3 or TRBV12-4 and TRBJ2-7; 7 nucleotides agree with TRBD2. Trimming took 5 bases from V and 7 from J; bases not matched to a gene: 17. The CDR3 is 16 residues long. CDR3 loop: CASSPPRLAIYNEQYF. Here the CDR3 DNA reads TGTGCCAGCAGTCCTCCCCGACTAGCCATATACAATGAGCAGTACTTC.

This clonotype was counted a few times. This chain connects TRBV9 to TRBJ1-1; tentative D call: TRBD1 (5 bases). Looked up from germline, CDR1 is SGDLS and CDR2 is YYNGEE. The length of the CDR3 is 17 residues. Trimming took off 3 bases at V and 0 bases at J, with 18 bases between the two ends. The CDR3 region is CASSEGREKILNTEAFF. The CDR3 nucleotides read TGTGCCAGCAGCGAGGGCAGGGAGAAAATCCTGAACACTGAAGCTTTCTTT. The whole variable domain, filled in from reference TRBV9 and TRBJ1-1, reads DSGVTQTPKHLITATGQRVTLRCSPRSGDLSVYWYQQSLDQGLQFLIQYYNGEERAKGNILERFSAQQFPDLHSELNLSSLELGDSALYFCASSEGREKILNTEAFFGQGTRLTVV.

Notes on this clonotype: An end of the junction differs from the germline gene, which may be a read error. CDR3: CARSLVAGWYNEQFF. CDR3 DNA sequence: TGTGCCCGCAGCTTAGTGGCAGGGTGGTACAATGAGCAGTTCTTC. The J gene is TRBJ2-1, the V gene TRBV7-2, with D possibly being TRBD1 (5 bases). There are 15 residues in the CDR3. Germline V gene lookup returns CDR1 SGHTA and CDR2 FQGNSA.

The chain uses TRBV20-1 and TRBJ1-1, with D uncertain. This CDR3 has 15 amino acids. Per the germline V gene, CDR1 is DFQATT and CDR2 is SNEGSKA (reference sequence). V lost 1 base and J lost 6, with 18 bases in between. CDR3 sequence reads: CSARASGLIRAEAFF. CDR3 sequence (DNA): TGCAGTGCTAGAGCCTCAGGACTGATACGCGCTGAAGCTTTCTTT.

The genes are TRBV20-1 and TRBJ2-1; D not certain. The germline gives CDR1 DFQATT, CDR2 SNEGSKA (reference sequence). This CDR3 is built from 13 residues. The V end was cut by 3 bases, the J end by 1 base, with 7 bases between. CDR3 sequence (DNA): TGCAGTGCTAGTGCCTGGTCCTACAATGAGCAGTTCTTC. Protein product: CSASAWSYNEQFF.

V gene TRBV28 combines with J gene TRBJ2-7; 7 nucleotides match TRBD2. Germline trimming cut 6 bases from V and 10 bases from J; bases unmatched to any gene: 18. The germline V gene has CDR1 MDHEN and CDR2 SYDVKM. This CDR3 is built from 15 residues. The CDR3 DNA is TGTGCCAGCAGCCTCCAAGGACTAGGGGATGATACCCAGTACTTC. Its translation: CASSLQGLGDDTQYF.